The T cell receptor beta chain described here comes from a study of blood T cell repertoires in COVID-19. Study summary: Sites in the United States, Italy and Spain provided acute and convalescent COVID-19 samples. The analysed material was cDNA or gDNA that came from T cells, B-cell-depleted T cells, or PBMCs.

Original handling: Amplified reference gene primers provided the basis for estimating nucleated cell counts. Sequencing used immunoSEQ multiplex PCR; TCRdb keeps in-frame clones, though not all of them. From that table come the V and J calls and clone size; the DNA was used to work out D and trimming. The sample contains about 140,000 clones, 80% to 90% of which appear only once. From germline, CDR1 is SEHNR and CDR2 FQNEAQ (reference sequence). The CDR3 is made up of 15 amino acids. The trim removed 5 bases at V and 6 bases at J, leaving 8 bases unmatched. Participants were aged 18 to 89 years from about 25 US areas.

The genes are TRBV7-9 and TRBJ1-4; 8 bases align to TRBD1. Sequencing was performed on PBMCs or T cells enriched from blood (not recorded which). The clonotype was recovered from a woman between 45 and 65 years old with acute COVID-19. The CDR3 coding sequence is TGTGCCAGCAGCCTGCGGACAGGGCGGGATGAAAAACTGTTTTTT. Protein: CASSLRTGRDEKLFF.